This T cell receptor beta chain emerged from a study of cytomegalovirus exposure and HLA in healthy donors. Of note for this clone: Antigen unknown.

PCR was performed using 60 Vbeta and 13 Jbeta primers. TCRdb's table, derived via immunoSEQ multiplex PCR, lists solely in-frame clones and lacks some. The profile covers hundreds of thousands of clones, with 85% to 90% appearing a single time and approximately 2.4% taken by the ten largest. The CDR3 has 16 residues. V dropped 0 bases and J dropped 7 bases, with 14 bases sitting between them. Looked up from germline, CDR1 is SGHNT and CDR2 is YYREEE (reference sequence). General study points: Being indistinguishable, some V segments were excluded, TRBV6-2 and TRBV6-3 among them.

This clonotype originated in a woman aged 18-29 years in good health and CMV-seronegative. Sequenced: PBMCs. The chain recombines TRBV5-4 with TRBJ1-6; a weak D match, TRBD1 (6 bases). This CDR3 is CASSLGLTGRNSPLHF. CDR3 nucleotide sequence: TGTGCCAGCAGCTTGGGACTGACAGGCCGAAATTCACCCCTCCACTTT.